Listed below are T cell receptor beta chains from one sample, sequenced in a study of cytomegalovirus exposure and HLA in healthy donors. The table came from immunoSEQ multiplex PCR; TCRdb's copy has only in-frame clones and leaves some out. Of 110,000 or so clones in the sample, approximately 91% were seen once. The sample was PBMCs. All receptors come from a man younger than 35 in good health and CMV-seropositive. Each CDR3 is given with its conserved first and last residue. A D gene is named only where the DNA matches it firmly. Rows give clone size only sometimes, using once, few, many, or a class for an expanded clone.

TGCAGCGGGACGGGGGGACAAGAGACCCAGTACTTC | CSGTGGQETQYF | - | TRBJ2-5 | TRBV29-1 | TRBD2
TGTGCCACCAGCAGAGATCTCTCAGCTGAAGCTTTCTTT | CATSRDLSAEAFF | - | TRBJ1-1 | TRBV15 | -
TGTGCCAGCAGTGAATACCAGTACAATGAGCAGTTCTTC | CASSEYQYNEQFF | - | TRBJ2-1 | TRBV25-1 | -
TGTGCCAGTAGTATAGGCGGCGTCTTCAAGCAGTTCTTC | CASSIGGVFKQFF | - | TRBJ2-1 | TRBV19 | -
TGTGCCAGCAGCTTAACGGGGGGGAAGGCTGAGCAGTTCTTC | CASSLTGGKAEQFF | - | TRBJ2-1 | TRBV7-2 | TRBD2
TGTGCCAGCAGCTTTGGGCTGAACCAAGAGACCCAGTACTTC | CASSFGLNQETQYF | once | TRBJ2-5 | TRBV5-5 | -
TGTGCCAGCAGTTACGGGGGGGCAGACCAAGAGACCCAGTACTTC | CASSYGGADQETQYF | few | TRBJ2-5 | TRBV6-5 | -
TGTGCCAGCAGAAGGGGGTCAGAAAAACTGTTTTTT | CASRRGSEKLFF | few | TRBJ1-4 | TRBV6-1 | -
TGTGCCAGCAGTTTTTCCGGGAACACTGAAGCTTTCTTT | CASSFSGNTEAFF | - | TRBJ1-1 | TRBV6-6 | -
TGTGCCAGCAGCCTGTCGCCCGGACAGGGTAGGATGGCCACCTTC | CASSLSPGQGRMATF | - | TRBJ1-2 | TRBV28 | TRBD1
TGTGCCAGCAGTGAAGGGGGGCAGAATTCACCCCTCCACTTT | CASSEGGQNSPLHF | - | TRBJ1-6 | TRBV6-1 | -
TGTGCCAGTGGGGGCAGGATTTCGAATCAGCCCCAGCATTTT | CASGGRISNQPQHF | - | TRBJ1-5 | TRBV19 | -
TGTGCCAGCAGCCTCGGGAGGGATGGTACAGATACGCAGTATTTT | CASSLGRDGTDTQYF | - | TRBJ2-3 | TRBV9 | TRBD2
TGTGCCATCAGTGAGTTCTTCCCACAGGGAGGGGGCTATGGCTACACCTTC | CAISEFFPQGGGYGYTF | - | TRBJ1-2 | TRBV10-3 | -
TGTGCCAGCAGCGAGATTTCCGGGAGGGTCTATGGCTACACCTTC | CASSEISGRVYGYTF | - | TRBJ1-2 | TRBV13 | -
TGTGCCAGCAGCCCAACTGGGAGGGGGAGAGATAATGAAAAACTGTTTTTT | CASSPTGRGRDNEKLFF | - | TRBJ1-4 | TRBV11-2 | -
TGTGCCAGCAGCCTAACAGGGTTGTCGTACAATGAGCAGTTCTTC | CASSLTGLSYNEQFF | - | TRBJ2-1 | TRBV11-2 | -
TGTGCCAGCAGTGAATGGGGCAGGGCAAGGCCTAACTATGGCTACACCTTC | CASSEWGRARPNYGYTF | - | TRBJ1-2 | TRBV2 | -
TGTGCCAGCAGCTTAGCGGGGACAGGGTTGAATTCACCCCTCCACTTT | CASSLAGTGLNSPLHF | - | TRBJ1-6 | TRBV7-2 | TRBD1
TGTGCCAGCAGCTTCGACAGGGGTAACTATGGCTACACCTTC | CASSFDRGNYGYTF | - | TRBJ1-2 | TRBV7-9 | TRBD1
TGTGCCTGGAGTTGGGAGGACAGGGATTCACCCCTCCACTTT | CAWSWEDRDSPLHF | - | TRBJ1-6 | TRBV30 | TRBD1
TGTGCCAGCAGCTTAGGTTCTAGCGGGGTACCTAGCACAGATACGCAGTATTTT | CASSLGSSGVPSTDTQYF | - | TRBJ2-3 | TRBV7-9 | TRBD2
TGCAGCGTCCCTATAGCGGGGGGGCTCCCTCGTGAGCAGTTCTTC | CSVPIAGGLPREQFF | - | TRBJ2-1 | TRBV29-1 | TRBD2
TGTGCCAGCAGCCGCGGTATTACCGGGGAGCTGTTTTTT | CASSRGITGELFF | - | TRBJ2-2 | TRBV11-1 | -
TGTGCCAGCAGCCCTTTAGCGGGGGCCTTAGATACGCAGTATTTT | CASSPLAGALDTQYF | - | TRBJ2-3 | TRBV6-4 | TRBD2
TGTGCCAGCAGCGTACAGGGGATCGGATCCCCTGAGCAGTTCTTC | CASSVQGIGSPEQFF | - | TRBJ2-1 | TRBV7-2 | TRBD1
TGTGCCACTCGGGTACAGGTGGATAATTCACCCCTCCACTTT | CATRVQVDNSPLHF | - | TRBJ1-6 | TRBV28 | -
TGTGCCAGCAGCTTGGTTGCAGGCGAGGGGGCGAGGGAGCAGTACTTC | CASSLVAGEGAREQYF | - | TRBJ2-7 | TRBV7-8 | TRBD1
TGTGCCAGCAGCTTTGCGTCTCAGCCCCAGCATTTT | CASSFASQPQHF | once | TRBJ1-5 | TRBV5-6 | -
TGTGCCAGCGTCTCGGGACAGGGATTGAGGTACGAGCAGTACTTC | CASVSGQGLRYEQYF | - | TRBJ2-7 | TRBV18 | TRBD1
TGCGCCAGCAGCTTGGGTAGTTCTGGGGCCAACGTCCTGACTTTC | CASSLGSSGANVLTF | - | TRBJ2-6 | TRBV5-1 | -
TGTGCCAGCAGTTACTCTGCTCCCGGGGAGACCCAGTACTTC | CASSYSAPGETQYF | - | TRBJ2-5 | TRBV6-5 | -
TGCGCCAGCAGCTTAGGACAGGGGGTTTCAGATACGCAGTATTTT | CASSLGQGVSDTQYF | - | TRBJ2-3 | TRBV5-1 | TRBD1
TGTGCCAGCAGCCCCCATCTGGGCAGGGGGCAGAACACTGAAGCTTTCTTT | CASSPHLGRGQNTEAFF | - | TRBJ1-1 | TRBV9 | TRBD1
TGTGCCAGCAGCTTGGGACGGAGAAATCAGCCCCAGCATTTT | CASSLGRRNQPQHF | - | TRBJ1-5 | TRBV5-6 | -
TGTGCCAGTAGTCTGACAGTTGGGTTTTTGTCTTCACCCCTCCACTTT | CASSLTVGFLSSPLHF | - | TRBJ1-6 | TRBV19 | -
TGCGCCACTACCGAACAGGGCACCACCGGGGAGCTGTTTTTT | CATTEQGTTGELFF | - | TRBJ2-2 | TRBV5-1 | -
TGTGCCAGCTCACCACGACTAGCGGGGAGTTCCTACGAGCAGTACTTC | CASSPRLAGSSYEQYF | - | TRBJ2-7 | TRBV18 | TRBD2
TGTGCCAGCAGCTATACTAGCGGGGGGGCCTACGAGCAGTACTTC | CASSYTSGGAYEQYF | - | TRBJ2-7 | TRBV5-4 | TRBD2
TGTGCCAGTTCCCCTCGGGACAGGGGAATCTCTGGGGCCAACGTCCTGACTTTC | CASSPRDRGISGANVLTF | - | TRBJ2-6 | TRBV19 | TRBD1
TGTGCCAGCAGCTTGGACCGCGGGTTAAGCAATCAGCCCCAGCATTTT | CASSLDRGLSNQPQHF | - | TRBJ1-5 | TRBV5-4 | -